This TCR beta chain was captured in a study of T cells after yellow fever vaccination. 5'RACE template switching generated TCR cDNA, adding a universal primer site and UMIs. TCRdb recomputed calls from the 5' RACE reads with MiXCR, one row per CDR3 protein. The sample consists of some 63,000 distinct CDR3 sequences, approximately 8% of them appearing once. The V gene lost 3 bases and the J gene lost 4 bases, with 21 bases spanning the gap. The CDR3 has 18 residues. Germline-derived CDR1 and CDR2 are MGHRA and YSYEKL. Study findings and constraints: Weaker, the secondary response peaked sooner, at day 5 versus 15.

This clonotype was observed at least ten times. Its target is not known. The J gene is TRBJ2-2, the V gene TRBV4-1; possible D gene TRBD2, 7 bases. This TCR was recovered from a man aged 25-45 years who received the YFV17D yellow fever vaccine. The sample consisted of CD8+ T cells sorted from PBMCs, taken 15 days after the yellow fever booster vaccination. The CDR3 sequence: CASSQRGGVAGLTGELFF. DNA of the CDR3: TGCGCCAGCAGCCAGAGGGGGGGGGTAGCGGGTCTCACCGGGGAGCTGTTTTTT.